These 4 T cell receptor beta chains were sequenced from one sample in a study of blood T cell repertoires in COVID-19. Here immunoSEQ multiplex PCR was the method, and the copy in TCRdb shows in-frame clones only, minus some. The table records approximately 30,000 clones, roughly 84% of them present only once. Sequencing was done on a sample of peripheral blood. The receptors originated from a man aged 70-80 years with active COVID-19.

This sequence joins TRBV7-8 and TRBJ1-5, with a tentative D call TRBD1 (6 bases). In germline, CDR1 is SGHVS, CDR2 FQNEAQ. V gave up 1 base and J gave up 5 bases, with 12 bases separating them. The CDR3 is made up of 15 amino acids. CDR3 in DNA: TGTGCCAGCAGCTTAGTAGGGGACAAATATCAGCCCCAGCATTTT. It is translated as CASSLVGDKYQPQHF. The full variable domain, its missing parts supplied by reference TRBV7-8 and TRBJ1-5, is GAGVSQSPRYKVAKRGQDVALRCDPISGHVSLFWYQQALGQGPEFLTYFQNEAQLDKSGLPSDRFFAERPEGSVSTLKIQRTQQEDSAVYLCASSLVGDKYQPQHFGDGTRLSIL.

This clone was detected once. The V call is TRBV6-5, the J call TRBJ1-6; TRBD1 matches at 7 bases. The CDR3 spans 15 residues. V shed 6 bases, J shed 9 bases, and the junction held 11 bases outside the gene matches. In germline, CDR1 is MNHEY, CDR2 SVGAGI. The DNA of the CDR3 is TGTGCCAGCAGCTACACGAGACAGGGTAGTTCACCCCTCCACTTT. Amino acids: CASSYTRQGSSPLHF.

CDR3 in amino acids: CASSVGDSSYNSPLHF. For the CDR3, the DNA is TGTGCCAGCAGCGTAGGAGATAGCTCCTATAATTCACCCCTCCACTTT. V gene TRBV9 combines with J gene TRBJ1-6; D remains unclear. Germline-derived CDR1 and CDR2 are SGDLS and YYNGEE. This CDR3 spans 16 amino acids. With 0 bases removed from V and 0 bases from J, the gap between germline ends came to 7 bases.

Sample share makes this clone hyperexpanded. V gene TRBV6-5 combines with J gene TRBJ1-2; D is unclear. The V end lost 7 bases, the J end lost 4 bases, and 13 bases lay between the germline ends. Germline loops: CDR1 MNHEY, CDR2 SVGAGI. This CDR3 has 13 amino acids. The CDR3 nucleotides read TGTGCCAGCACCCCCGACAACGGCTATGGCTACACCTTC. This translates into CASTPDNGYGYTF.